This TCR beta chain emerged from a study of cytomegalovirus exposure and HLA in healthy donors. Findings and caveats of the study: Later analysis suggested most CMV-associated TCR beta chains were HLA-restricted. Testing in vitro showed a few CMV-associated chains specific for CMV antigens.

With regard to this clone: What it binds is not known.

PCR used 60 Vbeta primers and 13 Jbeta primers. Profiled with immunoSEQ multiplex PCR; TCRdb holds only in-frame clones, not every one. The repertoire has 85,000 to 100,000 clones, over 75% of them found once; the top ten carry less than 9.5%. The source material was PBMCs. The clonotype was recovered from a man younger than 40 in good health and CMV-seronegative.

DNA of the CDR3: TGTGCCAGCAGTTTAAAAGGCGGGCCGATTACCGGGGAGCTGTTTTTT. Its translation is CASSLKGGPITGELFF. This chain connects TRBV27 to TRBJ2-2; the D gene is possibly TRBD2 (5 bases). The germline CDR1 and CDR2 sequences are MNHEY and SMNVEV (reference sequence). Trimming removed 2 bases at V and 5 bases at J, with 15 bases between. The CDR3 length is 16 residues.